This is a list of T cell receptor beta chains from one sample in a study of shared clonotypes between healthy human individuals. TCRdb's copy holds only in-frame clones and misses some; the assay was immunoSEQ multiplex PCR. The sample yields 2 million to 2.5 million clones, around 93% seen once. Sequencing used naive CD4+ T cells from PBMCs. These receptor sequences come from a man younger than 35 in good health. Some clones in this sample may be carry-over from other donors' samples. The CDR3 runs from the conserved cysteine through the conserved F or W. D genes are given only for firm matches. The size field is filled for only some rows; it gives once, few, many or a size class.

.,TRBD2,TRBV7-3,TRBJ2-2,CASSLTELAGGPNTGELFF,TGTGCCAGCAGCTTAACGGAACTAGCGGGAGGGCCGAACACCGGGGAGCTGTTTTTT
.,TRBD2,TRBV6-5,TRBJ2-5,CASSYGRGPDQETQYF,TGTGCCAGCAGTTACGGGAGGGGCCCCGACCAAGAGACCCAGTACTTC
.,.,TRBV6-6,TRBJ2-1,CASRESGRNEQFF,TGTGCCAGCAGGGAGTCGGGGAGAAATGAGCAGTTCTTC
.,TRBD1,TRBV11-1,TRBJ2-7,CASSFHSGQAYEQYF,TGTGCCAGCAGCTTTCATTCGGGACAGGCCTACGAGCAGTACTTC
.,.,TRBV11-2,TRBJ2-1,CASSGQYAYNEQFF,TGTGCCAGCAGCGGGCAGTACGCCTACAATGAGCAGTTCTTC
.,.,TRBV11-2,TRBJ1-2,CASSLARFSRGNF,TGTGCCAGCAGCTTAGCCCGTTTTTCTAGGGGAAACTTC
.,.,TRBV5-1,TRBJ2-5,CASSLVGTPQETQYF,TGCGCCAGCAGCTTGGTTGGGACACCCCAAGAGACCCAGTACTTC
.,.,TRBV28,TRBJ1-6,CASSLHTGINSPLHF,TGTGCCAGCAGTTTACATACAGGGATTAATTCACCCCTCCACTTT
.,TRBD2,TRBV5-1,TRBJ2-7,CASGTSGRFEQYF,TGCGCCAGCGGGACTAGCGGGAGATTCGAGCAGTACTTC
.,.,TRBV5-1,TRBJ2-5,CASSLEWGQETQYF,TGCGCCAGCAGCTTGGAATGGGGGCAAGAGACCCAGTACTTC
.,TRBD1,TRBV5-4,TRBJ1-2,CASSPGGQGYGYTF,TGTGCCAGCAGCCCAGGGGGCCAGGGCTATGGCTACACCTTC
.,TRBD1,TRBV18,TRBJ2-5,CASSPPTGVETQYF,TGTGCCAGCTCACCACCAACAGGGGTAGAGACCCAGTACTTC
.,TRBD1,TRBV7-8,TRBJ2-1,CASIPRGRQYNEQFF,TGTGCCAGCATCCCAAGGGGGCGCCAATACAATGAGCAGTTCTTC
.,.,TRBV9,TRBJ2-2,CASSVDLRGNTGELFF,TGTGCCAGCAGCGTAGATTTGCGGGGGAACACCGGGGAGCTGTTTTTT
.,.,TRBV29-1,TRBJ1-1,CSVELDYTEAFF,TGCAGCGTTGAACTGGATTACACTGAAGCTTTCTTT
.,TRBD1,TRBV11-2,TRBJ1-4,CASRPRGQDPLGEKLFF,TGTGCCAGCCGACCCCGGGGACAGGACCCTTTAGGCGAAAAACTGTTTTTT
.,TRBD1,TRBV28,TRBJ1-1,CASSPEGQVNTEAFF,TGTGCCAGCAGTCCGGAGGGACAGGTGAACACTGAAGCTTTCTTT
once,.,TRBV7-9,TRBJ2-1,CASSLGAGARANNEQFF,TGTGCCAGCAGCTTGGGGGCTGGGGCTAGAGCGAACAATGAGCAGTTCTTC
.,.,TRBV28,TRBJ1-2,CASSLWKQGRGYGYTF,TGTGCCAGCAGTTTATGGAAACAGGGTCGGGGCTATGGCTACACCTTC
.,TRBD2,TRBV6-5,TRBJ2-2,CASSYGGGYTGELFF,TGTGCCAGCAGTTACGGGGGAGGGTACACCGGGGAGCTGTTTTTT
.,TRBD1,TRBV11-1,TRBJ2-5,CASSFGTGGETQYF,TGTGCCAGCAGCTTCGGTACAGGGGGAGAGACCCAGTACTTC
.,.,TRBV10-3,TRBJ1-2,CAISEDRSGYTF,TGTGCCATCAGTGAGGACAGATCCGGCTACACCTTC
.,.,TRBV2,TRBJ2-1,CASSDTGYYNEQFF,TGTGCCAGCAGTGACACGGGTTACTACAATGAGCAGTTCTTC
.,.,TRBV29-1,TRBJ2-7,CSVVTETYEQYF,TGCAGCGTTGTGACGGAGACCTACGAGCAGTACTTC
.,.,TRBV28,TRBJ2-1,CASSIQTRPHEQFF,TGTGCCAGCAGTATACAAACTAGGCCTCATGAGCAGTTCTTC
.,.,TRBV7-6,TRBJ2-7,CASSLARGHEQYF,TGTGCCAGCAGCTTAGCACGGGGGCACGAGCAGTACTTC
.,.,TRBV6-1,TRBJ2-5,CASGLYREETQYF,TGTGCCAGCGGCCTATACAGGGAAGAGACCCAGTACTTC
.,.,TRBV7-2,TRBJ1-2,CASSLRQALWGYTF,TGTGCCAGCAGCTTAAGACAGGCCTTGTGGGGCTACACCTTC
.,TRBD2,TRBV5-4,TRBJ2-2,CASSSGTSGPNTGELFF,TGTGCCAGCAGCTCCGGGACTAGCGGACCGAACACCGGGGAGCTGTTTTTT
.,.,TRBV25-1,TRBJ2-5,CASSEYESRHQETQYF,TGTGCCAGCAGTGAATATGAGTCGAGACACCAAGAGACCCAGTACTTC
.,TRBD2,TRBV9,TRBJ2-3,CASTRGLAGFGDTQYF,TGTGCCAGCACCCGGGGACTAGCGGGATTTGGAGATACGCAGTATTTT
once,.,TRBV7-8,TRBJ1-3,CATRASGNTIYF,TGTGCCACCAGGGCCTCTGGAAACACCATATATTTT
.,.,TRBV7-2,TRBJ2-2,CASSLGGYVGTNTGELFF,TGTGCCAGCAGCTTAGGGGGGTATGTTGGGACGAACACCGGGGAGCTGTTTTTT
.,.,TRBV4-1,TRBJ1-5,CASSQGRRTEQPQHF,TGCGCCAGCAGCCAAGGTCGCAGGACCGAGCAGCCCCAGCATTTT
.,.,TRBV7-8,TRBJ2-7,CASSSGQSYEQYF,TGTGCCAGCAGCTCCGGACAGTCCTACGAGCAGTACTTC
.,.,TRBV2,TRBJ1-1,CASSKMNTEAFF,TGTGCCAGCAGTAAGATGAACACTGAAGCTTTCTTT
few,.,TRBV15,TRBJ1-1,CATSVLQNTEAFF,TGTGCCACCAGCGTGCTGCAGAACACTGAAGCTTTCTTT
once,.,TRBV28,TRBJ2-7,CASSPGTPYEQYF,TGTGCCAGCAGCCCTGGGACTCCATACGAGCAGTACTTC
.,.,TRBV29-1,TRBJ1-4,CSVAGAGNPNEKLFF,TGCAGCGTTGCCGGAGCTGGGAACCCTAATGAAAAACTGTTTTTT
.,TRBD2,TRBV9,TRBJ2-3,CASSAVMVAGADTQYF,TGTGCCAGCAGCGCCGTTATGGTCGCGGGGGCAGATACGCAGTATTTT
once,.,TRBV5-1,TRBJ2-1,CASSLAPGANYNEQFF,TGCGCCAGCAGCTTGGCCCCGGGGGCCAACTACAATGAGCAGTTCTTC
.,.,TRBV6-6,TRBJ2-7,CASNPRGGYEQYF,TGTGCCAGCAATCCTCGAGGGGGCTACGAGCAGTACTTC
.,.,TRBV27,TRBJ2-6,CASGSGANVLTF,TGTGCCAGCGGCTCTGGGGCCAACGTCCTGACTTTC
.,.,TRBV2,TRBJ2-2,CVSSEYRNTGELFF,TGTGTCAGCAGTGAATACAGAAACACCGGGGAGCTGTTTTTT
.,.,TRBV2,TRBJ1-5,CASSGAGQGRQPQHF,TGTGCCAGCAGTGGGGCAGGGCAGGGGCGGCAGCCCCAGCATTTT
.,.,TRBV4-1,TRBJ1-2,CASSLTTGVYGYTF,TGCGCCAGCAGCCTTACGACAGGAGTCTATGGCTACACCTTC
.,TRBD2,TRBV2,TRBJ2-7,CASSEAGGRAYYEQYF,TGTGCCAGCAGTGAAGCCGGCGGGAGAGCCTACTACGAGCAGTACTTC
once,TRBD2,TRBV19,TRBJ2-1,CASSDSGKRSYNEQFF,TGTGCCAGTAGTGATAGCGGGAAACGCTCCTACAATGAGCAGTTCTTC
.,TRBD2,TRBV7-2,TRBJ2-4,CASSPEGTSGVKNIQYF,TGTGCCAGCAGCCCAGAAGGGACTAGCGGCGTCAAAAACATTCAGTACTTC
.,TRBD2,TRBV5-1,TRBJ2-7,CASSFSGLAGYEQYF,TGCGCCAGCAGCTTTTCGGGACTAGCGGGTTACGAGCAGTACTTC
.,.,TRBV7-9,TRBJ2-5,CASSPTSGAETQYF,TGTGCCAGCAGCCCCACATCGGGAGCGGAGACCCAGTACTTC
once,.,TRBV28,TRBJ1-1,CASSPTTAHLGAFF,TGTGCCAGCAGTCCAACAACGGCCCATTTGGGAGCTTTCTTT
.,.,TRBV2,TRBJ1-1,CASSEEAGQYTEAFF,TGTGCCAGCAGTGAAGAGGCAGGGCAGTACACTGAAGCTTTCTTT
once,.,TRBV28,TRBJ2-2,CASTEGGGRVAGELFF,TGTGCCAGCACCGAAGGTGGGGGTCGTGTGGCCGGGGAGCTGTTTTTT
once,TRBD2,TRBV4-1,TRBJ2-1,CASSPRLALNEQFF,TGCGCCAGCAGCCCCAGACTAGCGCTCAATGAGCAGTTCTTC